This TCR beta chain was retrieved from a study of PD-1 blockade in classical Hodgkin lymphoma. Deletions cut 1 base from V and 4 bases from J, with 8 bases between. Looked up from germline, CDR1 is SEHNR and CDR2 is FQNEAQ (reference sequence). The CDR3 is made up of 14 amino acids. The assay was immunoSEQ multiplex PCR, and TCRdb's table has in-frame clones only and misses some. The data contain roughly 20,000 clones, about 94% of them singletons. Time point in this sample: newly diagnosed, previously untreated cHL patient sample. The chain has TRBV7-9 and TRBJ2-1; perhaps TRBD1 as D (5 bases). The sequenced sample consisted of peripheral blood mononuclear cells (PBMCs). The clonotype was recovered from a human donor with classical Hodgkin lymphoma. The CDR3 DNA sequence: TGTGCCAGCAGCTTAGGGACACAGTACAATGAGCAGTTCTTC. Protein: CASSLGTQYNEQFF.